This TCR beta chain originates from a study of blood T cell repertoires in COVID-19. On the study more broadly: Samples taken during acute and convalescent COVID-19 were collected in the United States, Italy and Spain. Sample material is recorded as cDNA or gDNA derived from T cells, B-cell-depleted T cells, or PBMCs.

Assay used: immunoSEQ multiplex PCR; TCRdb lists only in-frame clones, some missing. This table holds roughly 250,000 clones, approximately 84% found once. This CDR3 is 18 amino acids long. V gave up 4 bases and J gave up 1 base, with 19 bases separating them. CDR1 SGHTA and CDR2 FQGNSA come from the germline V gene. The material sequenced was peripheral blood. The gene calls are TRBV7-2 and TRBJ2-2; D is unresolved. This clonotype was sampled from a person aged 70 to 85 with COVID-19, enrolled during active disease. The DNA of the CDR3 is TGTGCCAGCAGCTCTGACCATGGCCGAGGCTGGAACACCGGGGAGCTGTTTTTT. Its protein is CASSSDHGRGWNTGELFF. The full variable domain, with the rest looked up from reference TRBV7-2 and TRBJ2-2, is GAGVSQSPSNKVTEKGKDVELRCDPISGHTALYWYRQSLGQGLEFLIYFQGNSAPDKSGLPSDRFSAERTGGSVSTLTIQRTQQEDSAVYLCASSSDHGRGWNTGELFFGEGSRLTVL.